This T cell receptor beta chain was sequenced for a study of cytomegalovirus exposure and HLA in healthy donors. Germline V gene lookup returns CDR1 SQVTM and CDR2 ANQGSEA. Losses at the gene ends were 5 bases for V and 1 base for J; bases not matched to a gene: 4. The CDR3 contains 13 residues. This clone was detected only a few times. As yet, its antigen is unknown. Researchers ran the PCR with 60 Vbeta and 13 Jbeta primers. Authors' analysis steps: A follow-up analysis tallied about 80 million unique TCR beta chains, roughly 11 million shared. Assay used: immunoSEQ multiplex PCR; TCRdb lists only in-frame clones, some missing. The V and J calls and the clone size are those of that table, but D and trimming were determined from the DNA. The sample contains around 50,000 clones, roughly 76% of which appear only once. General study findings and limits: The presence/absence work took it that sequencing depth was about the same across donors.

This clonotype was sampled from a man aged 25-45 years in good health and CMV-seronegative. The chain is built from TRBV29-1 and TRBJ1-1, with 7 bases identical to TRBD1. The sequencing input was PBMCs. The CDR3 sequence is CSVLTGENTEAFF. The CDR3 DNA follows: TGCAGCGTTCTCACAGGGGAGAACACTGAAGCTTTCTTT.